This T cell receptor beta chain was observed in a study of CD8 T cells in ankylosing spondylitis. Whole-study findings and limits: The study identified a TCR beta motif of roughly eight highly homologous variants that appeared characteristic of ankylosing spondylitis blood.

TCRdb re-derived calls from the 5' RACE reads in MiXCR, one entry per CDR3 protein. This sample has approximately 200,000 distinct CDR3 sequences, with 9.5% to 15% found just once. CDR1 is SGHRS and CDR2 is YFSETQ in the germline V gene. V lost 0 bases, J lost 1 base, and 10 bases lay in between. The CDR3 sequence is 15 residues long. Only a few counts were recorded for this clonotype. What it recognizes is unknown. The sample was blood, either unsorted or a sorted T cell fraction (not recorded which). The receptor was isolated from a male donor with ankylosing spondylitis or in good health (not recorded which). The rearrangement joins TRBV5-1 to TRBJ1-1, with D possibly TRBD1 on 5 matching bases. CDR3 DNA sequence: TGCGCCAGCAGCTTGGTAGGGGACCCGAACACTGAAGCTTTCTTT. It specifies CASSLVGDPNTEAFF.